The sequence of this T cell receptor (beta chain) was determined in a study of cytomegalovirus exposure and HLA in healthy donors. Study observations and caveats: Upon later analysis, TCR association rates were observed to vary by HLA locus, being highest for DRB1 and lowest for HLA-C.

The PCR had 60 Vbeta and 13 Jbeta primers. TCRdb keeps only in-frame clones here, not all; method: immunoSEQ multiplex PCR. The data hold about 170,000 clones, with around 85% observed a single time. At sampling all donors were nominally healthy, likely with unrecorded immune exposures. As concerns this clone: Antigen unknown.

Input material: PBMCs. This TCR came from a boy aged 2 to 10 in good health and CMV-seronegative.

In DNA, the CDR3 is TGTGCCAGCAGCCCCCGGGGAGGGCCCAACACCGGGGAGCTGTTTTTT. This sequence encodes CASSPRGGPNTGELFF. The chain combines TRBV7-9 with TRBJ2-2; TRBD2 agrees at 7 bases. The CDR3 loop spans 16 amino acids. The ends lost 5 bases at V and 2 bases at J; junction bases unmatched: 8. Germline V gene data show CDR1 as SEHNR and CDR2 as FQNEAQ (reference sequence).